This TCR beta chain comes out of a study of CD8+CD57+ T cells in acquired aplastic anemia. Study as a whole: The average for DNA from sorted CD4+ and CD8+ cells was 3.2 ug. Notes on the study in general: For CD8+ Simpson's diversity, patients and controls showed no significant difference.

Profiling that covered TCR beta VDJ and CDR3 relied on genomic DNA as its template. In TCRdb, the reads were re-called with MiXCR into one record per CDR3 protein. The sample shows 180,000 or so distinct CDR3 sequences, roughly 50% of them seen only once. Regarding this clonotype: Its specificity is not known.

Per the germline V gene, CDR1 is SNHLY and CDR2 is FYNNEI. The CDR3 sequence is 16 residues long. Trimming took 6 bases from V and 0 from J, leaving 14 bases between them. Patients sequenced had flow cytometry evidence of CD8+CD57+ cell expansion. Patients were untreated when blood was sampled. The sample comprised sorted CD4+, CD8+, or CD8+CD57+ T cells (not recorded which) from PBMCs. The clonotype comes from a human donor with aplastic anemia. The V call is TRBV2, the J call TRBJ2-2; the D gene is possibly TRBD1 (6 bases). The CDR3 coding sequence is TGTGCCAGCAGAGGGGACATCTACGCGAACACCGGGGAGCTGTTTTTT. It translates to CASRGDIYANTGELFF. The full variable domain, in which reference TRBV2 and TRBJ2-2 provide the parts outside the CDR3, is EPEVTQTPSHQVTQMGQEVILRCVPISNHLYFYWYRQILGQKVEFLVSFYNNEISEKSEIFDDQFSVERPDGSNFTLKIRSTKLEDSAMYFCASRGDIYANTGELFFGEGSRLTVL.